Each of the 18 T cell receptor beta chains below was sequenced from the same sample in a study of a mutant IDH1 vaccine in newly diagnosed glioma. Measured with immunoSEQ multiplex PCR; TCRdb has only the in-frame clones, and not every one. There are tens of thousands of clones in the sample; approximately 92% occur only once, and about 1.6% lies in the top ten. The time point is: week 35, safety follow-up. Vaccinated patients received 300 ug of mutant IDH1 20-mer peptide per dose, with topical imiquimod. No antigen is known for these receptors. Sequenced here: PBMCs, sampled from a glioma patient whose treatment included an IDH1 peptide vaccine. The receptors derive from a middle-aged man with glioma.

The gene calls are TRBV10-3 and TRBJ1-1; 8 nucleotides match TRBD1. Germline V CDR1 and CDR2: ENHRY, SYGVKD. The CDR3 sequence is 14 residues long. Trimming removed 6 bases from V and 1 base from J; junction bases left unmatched: 4. The CDR3 nucleotides are TGTGCCATCAGATACAGGGGGGAGAACACTGAAGCTTTCTTT. Amino acid sequence: CAIRYRGENTEAFF.

The genes are TRBV18 and TRBJ2-3; 8 bases line up with TRBD2. This CDR3 region has 15 residues. CDR1 is KGHSH and CDR2 is LQKENI in the germline V gene. Trimming took 3 bases from V and 6 from J; bases not matched to a gene: 8. The CDR3 region is CASSPGLGEGDTQYF. CDR3 sequence (DNA): TGTGCCAGCTCACCGGGACTAGGAGAAGGCGATACGCAGTATTTT.

The chain uses TRBV6-1 and TRBJ1-4, with 7 bases aligning to TRBD1. Germline CDR1 is MNHNS and CDR2 is SASEGT. CDR3 length: 15 amino acids. Losses at the gene ends were 7 bases for V and 1 base for J; bases not matched to a gene: 6. The DNA of the CDR3 is TGTGCCAGCATTGGAAACAGGGGAACTAATGAAAAACTGTTTTTT. It is translated as CASIGNRGTNEKLFF.

The V call is TRBV6-1, the J call TRBJ2-5; D unresolved. With 2 bases removed from V and 1 base from J, the gap between germline ends came to 5 bases. The CDR3 loop spans 13 amino acids. Looked up from germline, CDR1 is MNHNS and CDR2 is SASEGT. CDR3 residues: CASSEQVQETQYF. The CDR3 DNA is TGTGCCAGCAGTGAACAGGTCCAAGAGACCCAGTACTTC.

The chain has TRBV5-6 and TRBJ2-7, with 9 bases identical to TRBD1. The CDR3 sequence is 17 residues long. V lost 4 bases and J lost 5; bases outside the gene matches: 16. CDR1 is SGHDT and CDR2 is YYEEEE in the germline V gene. The CDR3 coding sequence is TGTGCCAGCAGCCGTAGACGGTCCGGGACAGGGTACCACGAGCAGTACGTC. Encoded protein: CASSRRRSGTGYHEQYV.

The chain employs TRBV4-1 and TRBJ1-2; 7 bases align to TRBD1. With 0 bases clipped from V and 5 bases from J, the junction kept 6 bases outside the gene matches. There are 15 residues in the CDR3. Per the germline V gene, CDR1 is MGHRA and CDR2 is YSYEKL. The CDR3 region is CASSQEEGAYYGYTF. The CDR3 nucleotides are TGCGCCAGCAGCCAAGAAGAGGGGGCATATTATGGCTACACCTTC.

The V call is TRBV6-6, the J call TRBJ2-5; 9 nucleotides line up with TRBD2. The CDR3 totals 16 residues. J gave up 4 bases and V 3 bases, and 9 bases lay outside the gene matches. In germline, CDR1 is MNHNY, CDR2 SVGAGI (reference sequence). The CDR3 nucleotides are TGTGCCAGCAGTTATGCGGGAGGGCCGGAGGGAGAGACCCAGTACTTC. As protein: CASSYAGGPEGETQYF.

The chain is built from TRBV29-1 and TRBJ2-2; possible D gene TRBD2, 6 bases. Deletions cut 7 bases from V and 6 bases from J, with 12 bases between. The CDR3 length is 12 residues. Germline loops: CDR1 SQVTM, CDR2 ANQGSEA. CDR3 protein: CSAGTPPGELFF. The CDR3 DNA sequence: TGCAGCGCAGGGACTCCCCCCGGGGAGCTGTTTTTT.

This chain joins TRBV25-1 and TRBJ1-1; 9 bases match TRBD1. CDR1 is MGHDK and CDR2 is SYGVNS in the germline V gene. CDR3 size: 16 residues. V gave up 7 bases and J gave up 6 bases; unmatched junction bases: 15. The CDR3, as DNA: TGTGCCAGCAAAGATCTCTCCGGGACAGGGACCGCTGAAGCTTTCTTT. This codes for CASKDLSGTGTAEAFF. The complete variable domain, with remaining parts taken from reference TRBV25-1 and TRBJ1-1, reads EADIYQTPRYLVIGTGKKITLECSQTMGHDKMYWYQQDPGMELHLIHYSYGVNSTEKGDLSSESTVSRIRTEHFPLTLESARPSHTSQYLCASKDLSGTGTAEAFFGQGTRLTVV.

The rearrangement links TRBV2 to TRBJ2-6; the match to TRBD1 covers 11 bases. The junction had 4 bases not matched to a gene; V was cut back by 3 bases and J by 3 bases. The germline CDR1 and CDR2 sequences are SNHLY and FYNNEI. CDR3 length: 17 amino acids. CDR3 sequence reads: CASSDGTGGSGANVLTF. DNA for the CDR3: TGTGCCAGCAGTGACGGGACAGGGGGTAGTGGGGCCAACGTCCTGACTTTC.

This rearrangement joins TRBV7-6 to TRBJ2-5; D remains ambiguous. The length of the CDR3 is 14 residues. The V gene's germline CDR1 is SGHVS and CDR2 FNYEAQ. Trimming took 5 bases from V and 5 from J, leaving 15 bases between them. Written as DNA, the CDR3 is TGTGCCAGCAGCCTCGGATCAATCGGGGAGACCCAGTACTTC. This translates into CASSLGSIGETQYF.

The rearrangement links TRBV29-1 to TRBJ1-1; 9 nucleotides match TRBD1. V was pared by 3 bases and J by 5 bases, with 4 bases of the junction left unmatched. CDR1 is SQVTM, CDR2 ANQGSEA, per germline. The CDR3 totals 13 residues. The CDR3 DNA follows: TGCAGCGTTGAGAGGACAGGGGTTACTGAAGCTTTCTTT. Encoded protein: CSVERTGVTEAFF.

The rearrangement links TRBV10-3 to TRBJ2-4, with D unresolved. Germline assignment: CDR1 ENHRY and CDR2 SYGVKD. V was clipped by 4 bases and J by 2 bases, with 9 bases between them. This CDR3 is 14 amino acids long. The CDR3 is CAISGQTTKNIQYF. The DNA for the CDR3 is TGTGCCATCAGTGGTCAGACAACCAAAAACATTCAGTACTTC.

The chain links TRBV28 to TRBJ1-2; D perhaps matches TRBD1 (6 bases). With 10 bases removed from V and 5 bases from J, the gap between germline ends came to 23 bases. The germline V gene has CDR1 MDHEN and CDR2 SYDVKM. The CDR3 consists of 15 residues. CDR3 in DNA: TGTGCCACCAGCTTGAGGGGGTCCTTAGAATATGGCTACACCTTC. This sequence encodes CATSLRGSLEYGYTF.

This CDR3 reads CASSSGLLYEQYV. The DNA for the CDR3 is TGTGCCAGCAGTTCAGGATTGCTCTACGAGCAGTACGTC. The chain links TRBV7-9 to TRBJ2-7; D is unclear. Trimming stripped 6 bases from V and 3 bases from J, with 12 bases between. This CDR3 is 13 amino acids long. Germline V gives CDR1 SEHNR, CDR2 FQNEAQ (reference sequence).

This clone was observed a single time. The rearrangement joins TRBV11-2 to TRBJ1-2, with D possibly matching TRBD1 (6 bases). Looked up from germline, CDR1 is SGHAT and CDR2 is FQNNGV. Trimming took off 0 bases at V and 5 bases at J, with 10 bases between the two ends. This CDR3 spans 14 amino acids. CDR3 region: CASSLDPTGYGYTF. For the CDR3, the DNA is TGTGCCAGCAGCTTAGATCCAACAGGGTATGGCTACACCTTC.

The chain couples TRBV28 to TRBJ1-2; a possible D gene is TRBD1 (6 bases). This CDR3 spans 15 amino acids. The germline V gene has CDR1 MDHEN and CDR2 SYDVKM. Trimming took off 7 bases at V and 7 bases at J, with 22 bases between the two ends. DNA for the CDR3: TGTGCCAGCATTCCCATAGGGGGGCGCATCGGTGGCTACACCTTC. This translates into CASIPIGGRIGGYTF.

This chain uses TRBV10-3 with TRBJ2-7; no clear D. Per the germline V gene, CDR1 is ENHRY and CDR2 is SYGVKD. This CDR3 has 11 residues. V was cut by 3 bases and J by 4 bases, with 4 bases left in between. This CDR3 reads CAISDSYEQYF. The CDR3 nucleotides read TGTGCCATCAGTGACTCGTACGAGCAGTACTTC.